This T cell receptor beta chain derives from a study of PD-1 blockade in classical Hodgkin lymphoma. This sample's time point: newly diagnosed, previously untreated cHL patient sample. Thawed PBMCs were subjected to magnetic negative selection, which yielded isolated CD8+ T cells. Regarding the study as a whole: Relapsed/refractory patients reportedly had lower baseline diversity than newly diagnosed patients.

Sequencing used immunoSEQ multiplex PCR; TCRdb keeps in-frame clones, though not all of them. The sample has some 15,000 clones, about nine tenths seen once. In its sample, this clone was seen once. Antigen specificity is unknown. The V end lost 0 bases, the J end lost 0 bases, and 9 bases lay between the germline ends. The CDR3 runs 16 residues. Germline CDR1 is LNHNV and CDR2 is YYDKDF (reference sequence). The chain employs TRBV15 and TRBJ2-1; unclear D gene. This receptor was obtained from a human donor with classical Hodgkin lymphoma. Specimen: CD8+ T cells from blood. In DNA, the CDR3 is TGTGCCACCAGCAGAGATCGGACGGGCTCCTACAATGAGCAGTTCTTC. Its translation: CATSRDRTGSYNEQFF.